The 32 T cell receptor beta chains below were found in one sample sequenced in a study of T cell repertoires in cytomegalovirus infection. Their antigen targets remain unknown. TCRdb re-derived calls from the reads in MiXCR, one entry per CDR3 protein. The sample holds some 350,000 distinct CDR3 sequences, roughly 34% seen once. The source was cultured PBMCs, collected from culture after CMV antigen stimulation. The receptors stem from a human donor in good health (CMV status not recorded). Some clones in this sample may be carry-over from other donors' samples.

The chain joins TRBV11-2 to TRBJ1-1, with D unclear. Germline-derived CDR1 and CDR2 are SGHAT and FQNNGV. The CDR3 has 13 amino acids. V lost 3 bases and J 3 bases, leaving 8 bases between the germline ends. The CDR3 nucleotides are TGTGCCAGCAGCTTGATGGGTCACACTGAAGCTTTCTTT. Translated, it gives CASSLMGHTEAFF.

The genes are TRBV12-3 or TRBV12-4 and TRBJ1-1; no definite D call. Trimming shortened V by 6 bases and J by 4 bases, and 12 bases separated the two germline ends. This CDR3 region has 13 residues. The CDR3 DNA sequence: TGTGCCAGCAGCTCTTTTGAAGCCACTGAAGCTTTCTTT. Translation gives CASSSFEATEAFF.

This clonotype was seen more than once but under ten times. DNA of the CDR3: TGTGCCAGCACCTCCTCCCCCGCGAACACTGAAGCTTTCTTT. Translation gives CASTSSPANTEAFF. V is TRBV6-6 and J is TRBJ1-1, with unresolved D. The CDR3 covers 14 residues. Trimming took 7 bases from V and 1 from J, leaving 13 bases between them. Germline assignment: CDR1 MNHNY and CDR2 SVGAGI (reference sequence).

V is TRBV28 and J is TRBJ1-5; D gene unclear. V gave up 2 bases and J gave up 0 bases, with 14 bases separating them. Germline loops: CDR1 MDHEN, CDR2 SYDVKM. The CDR3 has 17 residues. The CDR3 loop is CASSLDDGSYSNQPQHF. CDR3 in DNA: TGTGCCAGCAGTTTAGACGACGGCAGCTATAGCAATCAGCCCCAGCATTTT.

The rearrangement links TRBV5-1 to TRBJ2-1; 7 bases map to TRBD2. CDR3 length: 18 residues. V lost 4 bases, J lost 5 bases, and 18 bases stayed unmatched. Germline CDR1 SGHRS, CDR2 YFSETQ. The CDR3 nucleotides read TGCGCCAGCAGCCGTCAGCTCCCCTTAGCGGGTTCGAACAATGAGCAGTTCTTC. This codes for CASSRQLPLAGSNNEQFF.

This clonotype showed up just a few times. The J gene is TRBJ2-7, the V gene TRBV6-1; TRBD2 agrees at 8 bases. This CDR3 comprises 14 residues. The J segment lost 4 bases and the V segment lost 7 bases, leaving 9 bases of the junction unmatched. Germline CDR1 is MNHNS and CDR2 is SASEGT. CDR3 sequence reads: CASKETGGWYEQYF. In DNA, the CDR3 is TGTGCCAGCAAAGAGACGGGAGGGTGGTACGAGCAGTACTTC.

There are a few counts of this clonotype. The rearrangement joins TRBV5-1 to TRBJ2-1; 7 bases are shared with TRBD2. The J segment lost 9 bases and the V segment lost 4 bases, leaving 4 bases of the junction unmatched. The germline gives CDR1 SGHRS, CDR2 YFSETQ. CDR3 length: 12 residues. The chain's CDR3 is CASSRTSAEQFF. Written as DNA, the CDR3 is TGCGCCAGCAGCAGAACTAGCGCTGAGCAGTTCTTC. The full variable domain, rest sourced from reference TRBV5-1 and TRBJ2-1, is KAGVTQTPRYLIKTRGQQVTLSCSPISGHRSVSWYQQTPGQGLQFLFEYFSETQRNKGNFPGRFSGRQFSNSRSEMNVSTLELGDSALYLCASSRTSAEQFFGPGTRLTVL.

The genes are TRBV12-3 or TRBV12-4 and TRBJ2-5, with 7 bases matching TRBD1. Trimming removed 8 bases from V and 2 bases from J; junction bases left unmatched: 5. This CDR3 has 13 amino acids. This CDR3 reads CASSGQPQETQYF. The CDR3, as DNA: TGTGCCAGCTCGGGACAGCCGCAAGAGACCCAGTACTTC.

This clonotype was observed a few times. The chain recombines TRBV15 with TRBJ1-4; D perhaps matches TRBD1 (5 bases). V was clipped by 1 base and J by 4 bases, with 13 bases between them. Germline CDR1 and CDR2: LNHNV and YYDKDF (reference sequence). The CDR3 is 16 amino acids. The CDR3 region has the DNA TGTGCCACCAGCAGAGGGACTCGGGGGGGTAATGAAAAACTGTTTTTT. Protein sequence: CATSRGTRGGNEKLFF.

In nucleotides, the CDR3 is TGTGCCAGCAGTGAATATAGGGCTTACGAGCAGTACTTC. It translates to CASSEYRAYEQYF. V gene TRBV25-1 combines with J gene TRBJ2-7; D remains ambiguous. V gave up 0 bases and J gave up 4 bases, with 7 bases separating them. Germline values: CDR1 MGHDK, CDR2 SYGVNS. The CDR3 is 13 residues long.

The chain uses TRBV7-2 and TRBJ2-3, with D perhaps TRBD2 (6 bases). Looked up from germline, CDR1 is SGHTA and CDR2 is FQGNSA. The CDR3 has 14 residues. V was pared by 7 bases and J by 9 bases, with 20 bases between. CDR3 region: CASIPAPEGRTQYF. DNA for the CDR3: TGTGCCAGCATCCCCGCTCCGGAGGGCCGCACGCAGTATTTT.

This rearrangement joins TRBV6-2 or TRBV6-3 to TRBJ1-5, with D uncertain. Germline CDR1 is MNHEY and CDR2 is SVGEGT. V lost 8 bases to trimming and J lost 4 bases, with 18 bases between them. The CDR3 totals 15 residues. The CDR3 coding sequence is TGTGCCAGCTCTTTGGGAAAAGAAGGGAATCAGCCCCAGCATTTT. This encodes CASSLGKEGNQPQHF.

This clonotype came up many times. The rearrangement links TRBV7-2 to TRBJ2-1; D might be TRBD1 (6 bases). The V end lost 4 bases, the J end lost 4 bases, and 8 bases lay between the germline ends. Germline V gives CDR1 SGHTA, CDR2 FQGNSA. The CDR3 totals 13 residues. The CDR3 region has the DNA TGTGCCAGCAGCTGGGACACTTACAATGAGCAGTTCTTC. Its translation: CASSWDTYNEQFF.

The chain employs TRBV7-2 and TRBJ1-1; possible D gene TRBD1, 6 bases. This CDR3 has 15 amino acids. The V end was cut by 6 bases, the J end by 1 base, with 15 bases between. Per the germline V gene, CDR1 is SGHTA and CDR2 is FQGNSA. The CDR3 region is CASRSRGAGNTEAFF. The CDR3, as DNA: TGTGCCAGCAGATCCCGGGGGGCGGGGAACACTGAAGCTTTCTTT. Together with reference TRBV7-2 and TRBJ1-1, the CDR3 gives the full variable domain: GAGVSQSPSNKVTEKGKDVELRCDPISGHTALYWYRQSLGQGLEFLIYFQGNSAPDKSGLPSDRFSAERTGGSVSTLTIQRTQQEDSAVYLCASRSRGAGNTEAFFGQGTRLTVV.

The gene calls are TRBV28 and TRBJ2-7, with 7 bases that match TRBD2. Trimming removed 3 bases from V and 7 bases from J; junction bases left unmatched: 3. The CDR3 loop spans 12 amino acids. Germline lookup yields CDR1 MDHEN and CDR2 SYDVKM. The CDR3 DNA reads TGTGCCAGCAGTTTGGAAGCGGGGGAGCAGTACGTC. It codes for CASSLEAGEQYV.

This clonotype was picked up a small number of times. This chain connects TRBV7-6 to TRBJ1-4; no clear D gene. Germline V gene lookup returns CDR1 SGHVS and CDR2 FNYEAQ. The V gene lost 3 bases and the J gene lost 2 bases, with 10 bases spanning the gap. CDR3 length equals 15 residues. The CDR3 sequence is CASSFRVGTNEKLFF. As DNA, the CDR3 is TGTGCCAGCAGCTTCCGGGTGGGGACTAATGAAAAACTGTTTTTT.

This chain connects TRBV20-1 to TRBJ2-7; 7 nucleotides align to TRBD1. After removal of 1 base from V and 5 bases from J, the junction contained 11 bases not matched to a gene. From germline, CDR1 is DFQATT and CDR2 SNEGSKA (reference sequence). The CDR3 is 15 amino acids. For the CDR3, the DNA is TGCAGTGCTAGAGGTACCGGGACAGCTTTCGACGAGCAGTACTTC. Its protein is CSARGTGTAFDEQYF.

The rearrangement uses TRBV7-8 and TRBJ2-7; 8 bases align to TRBD2. CDR3 size: 15 residues. Germline-derived CDR1 and CDR2 are SGHVS and FQNEAQ. Germline trimming cut 5 bases from V and 1 base from J; bases unmatched to any gene: 7. The chain's CDR3 is CASSPLSGTSYEQYF. The CDR3 DNA follows: TGTGCCAGCAGCCCGCTTAGCGGGACGTCCTACGAGCAGTACTTC.

This sequence joins TRBV7-2 and TRBJ2-7; 11 nucleotides align to TRBD2. Per germline, CDR1 SGHTA and CDR2 FQGNSA. Losses at the gene ends were 1 base for V and 4 bases for J; bases not matched to a gene: 6. The CDR3 is 16 amino acids. The CDR3 DNA sequence: TGTGCCAGCAGCTTAGTCGGGACTAGCGGAGGATACGAGCAGTACTTC. Encoded protein: CASSLVGTSGGYEQYF.

This chain links TRBV12-3 or TRBV12-4 with TRBJ2-5, with D perhaps matching TRBD2 (6 bases). The CDR3 has 15 amino acids. Trimming removed 8 bases at V and 5 bases at J, with 21 bases between. The CDR3 spells CASGGQAGRLETQYF. As DNA, the CDR3 is TGTGCCAGCGGGGGTCAGGCGGGAAGGCTGGAGACCCAGTACTTC.

The sample holds many counts of this clonotype. The genes are TRBV7-2 and TRBJ2-1, with 9 bases that match TRBD1. J was trimmed by 7 bases and V by 3 bases; bases with no gene match: 10. Germline V CDR1 and CDR2: SGHTA, FQGNSA. The CDR3 length is 16 residues. CDR3 loop: CASSLALGTGRNEQFF. The CDR3, as DNA: TGTGCCAGCAGCTTGGCGTTGGGGACAGGGAGGAATGAGCAGTTCTTC.

V and J are TRBV20-1 and TRBJ1-3, with D unresolved. Germline V CDR1 and CDR2: DFQATT, SNEGSKA (reference sequence). V lost 0 bases and J 0 bases, leaving 12 bases between the germline ends. The CDR3 totals 16 residues. The CDR3 is CSARDPVRDSGNTIYF. Here the CDR3 DNA reads TGCAGTGCTAGAGATCCGGTCAGAGACTCTGGAAACACCATATATTTT.

In this sample, this clonotype turned up a few times. V usage is TRBV7-6 and J usage is TRBJ1-1; D is ambiguous. The germline V and J ends were trimmed by 4 bases and 7 bases, with 13 bases remaining between them. The CDR3 contains 13 residues. Germline assignment: CDR1 SGHVS and CDR2 FNYEAQ. The CDR3 sequence is CASSSAELLEAFF. CDR3 bases: TGTGCCAGCAGCTCGGCGGAACTACTTGAAGCTTTCTTT.

V usage is TRBV19 and J usage is TRBJ1-1; no firm D call. CDR3 size: 15 residues. V was shortened by 0 bases and J by 3 bases, with 11 bases between the two germline ends. Germline V gene sequence: CDR1 LNHDA, CDR2 SQIVND (reference sequence). CDR3 protein: CASSIDEARDTEAFF. CDR3 sequence (DNA): TGTGCCAGTAGTATAGACGAGGCAAGGGACACTGAAGCTTTCTTT. The whole variable domain, remainder taken from reference TRBV19 and TRBJ1-1, is DGGITQSPKYLFRKEGQNVTLSCEQNLNHDAMYWYRQDPGQGLRLIYYSQIVNDFQKGDIAEGYSVSREKKESFPLTVTSAQKNPTAFYLCASSIDEARDTEAFFGQGTRLTVV.

V gene TRBV7-8 combines with J gene TRBJ2-7; TRBD2 agrees at 9 bases. CDR1 and CDR2 (germline): SGHVS, FQNEAQ. The CDR3 is 17 amino acids. The junction had 14 bases not matched to a gene; V was cut back by 5 bases and J by 3 bases. CDR3 loop: CASSPKTRMTSGYEQYV. CDR3 coding DNA: TGTGCCAGCAGCCCCAAGACACGGATGACTAGCGGCTACGAGCAGTACGTC.

This chain connects TRBV6-2 or TRBV6-3 to TRBJ1-6, with D possibly matching TRBD1 (5 bases). Deletions cut 0 bases from V and 10 bases from J, with 10 bases between. Germline CDR1 MNHEY, CDR2 SVGEGT. This CDR3 comprises 14 residues. DNA of the CDR3: TGTGCCAGCAGTTACTCGCGGGACCGGTCACCCCTCCACTTT. The encoded protein is CASSYSRDRSPLHF.

The chain employs TRBV20-1 and TRBJ2-7; the D is unclear. Germline V CDR1 and CDR2: DFQATT, SNEGSKA (reference sequence). CDR3 size: 14 residues. Trimming stripped 0 bases from V and 2 bases from J, with 11 bases between. The CDR3 DNA reads as TGCAGTGCTAGAGATCCGGATCCGCCCTACGAGCAGTACTTC. It is translated as CSARDPDPPYEQYF.

The J gene is TRBJ1-1, the V gene TRBV18; maybe TRBD1 (5 bases). The germline V gene has CDR1 KGHSH and CDR2 LQKENI. The CDR3 covers 15 residues. V shed 6 bases and J shed 6 bases, with 20 bases lying between them. The CDR3 coding sequence is TGTGCCAGCTCCGACTACGTGACAGCTAGCTCTGAAGCTTTCTTT. Protein: CASSDYVTASSEAFF.

The V call is TRBV11-2, the J call TRBJ2-3; the D is unclear. V lost 5 bases and J 2 bases, leaving 11 bases between the germline ends. The CDR3 extends over 14 amino acids. CDR1 is SGHAT, CDR2 FQNNGV, per germline. DNA of the CDR3: TGTGCCAGCAGCCCTCGGACGGACACAGATACGCAGTATTTT. Protein: CASSPRTDTDTQYF.

The rearrangement joins TRBV6-6 to TRBJ2-3; weak D call: TRBD2 (6 bases). With 2 bases removed from V and 2 bases from J, the gap between germline ends came to 8 bases. The CDR3 extends over 14 amino acids. Per germline, CDR1 MNHNY and CDR2 SVGAGI (reference sequence). This CDR3 reads CASSYGGSTDTQYF. CDR3 nucleotides: TGTGCCAGCAGTTACGGGGGGTCCACAGATACGCAGTATTTT.

The J gene is TRBJ2-5, the V gene TRBV5-6, with 9 bases aligning to TRBD2. This CDR3 contains 17 residues. CDR1 and CDR2 from the germline V gene are SGHDT and YYEEEE. With 5 bases clipped from V and 5 bases from J, the junction kept 16 bases outside the gene matches. The CDR3 DNA is TGTGCCAGCAGTCCTAGTTGGCGGGAGGGCCGATGGGAGACCCAGTACTTC. The encoded protein is CASSPSWREGRWETQYF.

A few counts support this clonotype. The V gene is TRBV7-2, the J gene TRBJ2-4; 7 bases match TRBD2. Per the germline V gene, CDR1 is SGHTA and CDR2 is FQGNSA. The CDR3 extends over 17 amino acids. V shed 5 bases, J shed 3 bases, and the junction held 13 bases outside the gene matches. CDR3: CASSLSAGGSGKNIQYF. In nucleotides, the CDR3 is TGTGCCAGCAGCCTTAGCGCCGGCGGGAGCGGCAAAAACATTCAGTACTTC.